The present T cell receptor beta chain was sequenced within a study of blood T cells in healthy people across ages. Trimming took off 5 bases at V and 4 bases at J, with 11 bases between the two ends. Germline-derived CDR1 and CDR2 are LNHDA and SQIVND (reference sequence). The length of the CDR3 is 13 residues. A second PCR of 7 to 11 cycles used a sample-barcoded 5' primer and a J-beta primer mix. TCRdb itself ran the 5' RACE reads through MiXCR, one entry per CDR3 protein. The sample holds about a million distinct CDR3 sequences, roughly 47% seen once. Input material: blood. This sequence joins TRBV19 and TRBJ1-1; D is undetermined. The sequence derives from a woman aged 55-70 years in good health. The CDR3 protein is CASSVEGFTEAFF. The DNA of the CDR3 is TGTGCCAGTAGTGTCGAGGGTTTCACTGAAGCTTTCTTT. Using reference TRBV19 and TRBJ1-1 for the parts outside the CDR3, the full variable domain is DGGITQSPKYLFRKEGQNVTLSCEQNLNHDAMYWYRQDPGQGLRLIYYSQIVNDFQKGDIAEGYSVSREKKESFPLTVTSAQKNPTAFYLCASSVEGFTEAFFGQGTRLTVV.